The rows below give T cell receptor beta chains drawn from one sample of a study of blood T cell repertoires in COVID-19. Sequenced by immunoSEQ multiplex PCR; TCRdb stores in-frame clones only, minus some. The sample comprises hundreds of thousands of clones, around 81% of which are singletons, and 7.5% rests with the top ten. Sequenced: peripheral blood. The receptors were gathered from an elderly woman with COVID-19, enrolled during active disease. Each CDR3 is given with its conserved first and last residue. Fields, in order: clone size, J gene, V gene, D gene, CDR3 protein. A D gene is named only where the DNA matches it firmly. Expanded clones get a size class; other rows say once, few or many, or leave the size out.

once	TRBJ1-2	TRBV7-9	NA	CASSLGGRGYTF
NA	TRBJ2-3	TRBV18	NA	CASSLDRGTDTQYF
NA	TRBJ1-1	TRBV4-3	NA	CASSRRLGTEAFF
once	TRBJ2-1	TRBV14	NA	CASSQDRGLYQFF
NA	TRBJ2-7	TRBV6-2/TRBV6-3	NA	CASSAIAAGEQYF
NA	TRBJ1-1	TRBV27	NA	CASSSLQGNTEAFF
NA	TRBJ1-5	TRBV2	NA	CASSPQGLSNQPQHF
NA	TRBJ1-2	TRBV27	NA	CASSLLVGRKSHGYTF
NA	TRBJ1-6	TRBV5-1	TRBD1	CASSLAVTGSASPLHF
NA	TRBJ1-1	TRBV19	TRBD1	CASRRGREGWNTEAFF
NA	TRBJ1-1	TRBV6-5	TRBD1	CASRQGDVRTEAFF
NA	TRBJ1-2	TRBV6-1	NA	CASSDMGAGYTF
NA	TRBJ1-3	TRBV15	NA	CATSRGDFSGNTIYF
NA	TRBJ1-1	TRBV15	TRBD1	CATSDRTGMNTEAFF
NA	TRBJ2-1	TRBV10-1	NA	CASSLGPGNGEQFF
NA	TRBJ2-3	TRBV3-1/TRBV3-2	NA	CASSQGRPAGADTQYF
NA	TRBJ2-5	TRBV2	NA	CASSPRQTETQYF
NA	TRBJ2-7	TRBV10-1	TRBD1	CASATDRGREQYF
NA	TRBJ1-1	TRBV5-5	NA	CASSYAQVNTEAFF
NA	TRBJ2-7	TRBV4-3	TRBD1	CASSIRQGPYEQYF
NA	TRBJ1-4	TRBV18	TRBD1	CASSPLQGANEKLFF
NA	TRBJ1-4	TRBV15	NA	CATSRGPQKGGKLFF
NA	TRBJ2-1	TRBV18	NA	CASSTALPNEQFF
NA	TRBJ1-4	TRBV7-2	NA	CASSLGPGATNEKLFF
NA	TRBJ1-2	TRBV15	NA	CATSPLGGGYGYTF
NA	TRBJ2-5	TRBV12-5	TRBD2	CASGLQLAGGLRETQYF
NA	TRBJ1-4	TRBV5-4	NA	CASSLGLNEKLFF
NA	TRBJ2-1	TRBV7-9	TRBD1	CASSLDGQGYNEQFF
NA	TRBJ1-1	TRBV3-1/TRBV3-2	NA	CASSQGPGTRNEAFF
NA	TRBJ2-1	TRBV3-1/TRBV3-2	NA	CASRGHNEQFF
NA	TRBJ2-1	TRBV3-1/TRBV3-2	TRBD2	CASSLTGTNNEQFF
NA	TRBJ1-1	TRBV14	NA	CASSQDRGRGTEAFF